This TCR beta chain was captured by sequencing in a study of cytomegalovirus exposure and HLA in healthy donors. Regarding the study as a whole: There were about 160 TCR beta chains listed as cytomegalovirus-associated. In the roughly 120 validation repertoires, a later analysis found that first-cohort TCR clusters tended to co-occur.

Assay used: immunoSEQ multiplex PCR; TCRdb lists only in-frame clones, some missing. The sample yields some 170,000 clones, approximately 96% seen once. The germline V gene encodes CDR1 SGHTA and CDR2 FQGTGA. The CDR3 runs 15 residues. Trimming took 5 bases from V and 7 from J; bases not matched to a gene: 9. For this clone: Antigen unknown.

The chain is built from TRBV7-3 and TRBJ1-4, with 8 bases fitting TRBD1. Sequenced sample: PBMCs. This receptor was taken from a woman between 18 and 29 years old in good health and CMV-seronegative. CDR3 residues: CASSRTGGGGEKLFF. The CDR3 DNA is TGTGCCAGCAGCAGAACAGGGGGTGGAGGTGAAAAACTGTTTTTT.